The clone carrying this T cell receptor beta chain was observed at least ten times. Its antigen remains unknown. All unsorted peripheral T cells were captured because whole blood was used without fractionation. The record originates from a study of HIV-infected patients and healthy controls. Study-level points and caveats: Healthy control repertoires had roughly threefold more distinct CDR3s than untreated HIV+ repertoires, and higher Shannon diversity.

cDNA was made from 500 ng RNA using alpha and beta constant primers. Alpha and beta chain libraries were made separately by chain-specific third strand synthesis with multiplexing indices. TCRdb passed the 5' RACE reads through MiXCR, listing each CDR3 protein once. The table has about 7,600 distinct CDR3 sequences, 10% seen once; the top ten hold about 20%. The V gene lost 6 bases and the J gene lost 1 base, with 15 bases spanning the gap. The CDR3 runs to 14 residues. CDR1 and CDR2 from the germline V gene are SQVTM and ANQGSEA. The sequences come from blood, collected before antiretroviral therapy. J is TRBJ1-1 and V is TRBV29-1; D ambiguous. This receptor was taken from an adult with HIV infection. CDR3 DNA: TGCAGCGTCCGGGAGAGGGTGGGGAACACTGAAGCTTTCTTT. Translation gives CSVRERVGNTEAFF.